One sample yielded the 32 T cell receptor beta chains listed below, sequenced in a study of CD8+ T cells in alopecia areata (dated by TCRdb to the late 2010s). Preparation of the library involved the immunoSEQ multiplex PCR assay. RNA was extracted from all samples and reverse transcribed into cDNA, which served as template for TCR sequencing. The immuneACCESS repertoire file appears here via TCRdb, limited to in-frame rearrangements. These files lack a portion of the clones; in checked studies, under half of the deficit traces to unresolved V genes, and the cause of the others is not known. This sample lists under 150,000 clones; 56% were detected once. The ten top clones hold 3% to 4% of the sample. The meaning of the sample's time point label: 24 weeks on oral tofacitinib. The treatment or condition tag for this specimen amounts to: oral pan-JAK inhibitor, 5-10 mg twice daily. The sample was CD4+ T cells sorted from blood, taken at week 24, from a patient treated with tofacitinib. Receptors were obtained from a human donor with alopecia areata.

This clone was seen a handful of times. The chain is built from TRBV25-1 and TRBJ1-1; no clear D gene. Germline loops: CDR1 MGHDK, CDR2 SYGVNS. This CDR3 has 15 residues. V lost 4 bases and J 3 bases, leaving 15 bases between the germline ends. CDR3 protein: CASSAVGRRDTEAFF. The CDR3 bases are TGTGCCAGCAGTGCGGTCGGGAGGAGGGACACTGAAGCTTTCTTT.

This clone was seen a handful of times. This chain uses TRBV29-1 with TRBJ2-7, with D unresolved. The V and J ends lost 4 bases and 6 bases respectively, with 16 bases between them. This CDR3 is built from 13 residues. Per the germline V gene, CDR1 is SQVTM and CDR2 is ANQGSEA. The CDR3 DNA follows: TGCAGCGTTGTCGAGCCCGGACGGGCCGAGCAGTACTTC. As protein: CSVVEPGRAEQYF.

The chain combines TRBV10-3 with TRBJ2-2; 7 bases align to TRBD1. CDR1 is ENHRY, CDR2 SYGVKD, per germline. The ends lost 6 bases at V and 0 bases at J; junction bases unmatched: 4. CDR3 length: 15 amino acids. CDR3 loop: CAIRAGTANTGELFF. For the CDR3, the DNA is TGTGCCATCAGAGCCGGGACAGCGAACACCGGGGAGCTGTTTTTT.

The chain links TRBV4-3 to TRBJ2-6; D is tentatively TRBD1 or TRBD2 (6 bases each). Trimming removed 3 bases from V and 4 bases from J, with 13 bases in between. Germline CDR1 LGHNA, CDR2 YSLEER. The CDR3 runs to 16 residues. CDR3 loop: CASSQQRGAGANVLTF. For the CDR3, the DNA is TGCGCCAGCAGCCAGCAAAGGGGGGCCGGGGCCAACGTCCTGACTTTC.

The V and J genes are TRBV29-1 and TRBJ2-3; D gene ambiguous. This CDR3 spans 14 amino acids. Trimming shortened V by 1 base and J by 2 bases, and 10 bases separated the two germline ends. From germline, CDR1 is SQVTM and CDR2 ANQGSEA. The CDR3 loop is CSVEGPTSTDTQYF. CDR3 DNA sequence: TGCAGCGTTGAAGGCCCAACCTCCACAGATACGCAGTATTTT.

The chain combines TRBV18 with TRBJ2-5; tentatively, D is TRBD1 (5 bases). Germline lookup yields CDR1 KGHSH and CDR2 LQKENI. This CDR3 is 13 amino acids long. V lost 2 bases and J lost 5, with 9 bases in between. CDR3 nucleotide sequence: TGTGCCAGCTCACCAGGGGCTATGGAGACCCAGTACTTC. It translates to CASSPGAMETQYF.

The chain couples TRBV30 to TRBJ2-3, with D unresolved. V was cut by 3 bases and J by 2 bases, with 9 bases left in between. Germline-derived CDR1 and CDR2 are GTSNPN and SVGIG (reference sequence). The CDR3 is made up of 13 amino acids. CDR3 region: CAWSSRITDTQYF. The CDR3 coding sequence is TGTGCCTGGAGCAGCAGGATCACAGATACGCAGTATTTT.

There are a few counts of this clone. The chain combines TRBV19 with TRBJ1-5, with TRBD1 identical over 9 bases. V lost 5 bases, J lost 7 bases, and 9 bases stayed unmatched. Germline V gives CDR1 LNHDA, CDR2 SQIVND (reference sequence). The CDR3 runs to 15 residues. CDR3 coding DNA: TGTGCCAGTAGTTTGGGACAGGGTATGGGGCAGCCCCAGCATTTT. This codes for CASSLGQGMGQPQHF.

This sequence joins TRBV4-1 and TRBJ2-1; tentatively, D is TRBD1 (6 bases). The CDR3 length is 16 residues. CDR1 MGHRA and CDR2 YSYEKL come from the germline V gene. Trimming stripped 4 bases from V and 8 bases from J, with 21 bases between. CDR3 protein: CASSPRQVPPPHEQFF. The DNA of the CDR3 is TGCGCCAGCAGCCCACGACAGGTCCCCCCACCCCATGAGCAGTTCTTC.

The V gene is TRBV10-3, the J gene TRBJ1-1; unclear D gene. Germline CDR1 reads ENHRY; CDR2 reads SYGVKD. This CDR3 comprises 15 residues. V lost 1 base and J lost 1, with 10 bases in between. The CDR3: CAISELNPGNTEAFF. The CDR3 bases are TGTGCCATCAGTGAGTTGAACCCCGGGAACACTGAAGCTTTCTTT.

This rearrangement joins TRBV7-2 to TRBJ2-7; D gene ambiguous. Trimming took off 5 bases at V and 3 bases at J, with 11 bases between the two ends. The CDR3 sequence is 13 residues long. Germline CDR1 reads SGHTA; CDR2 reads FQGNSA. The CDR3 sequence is CASSPGRGYEQYF. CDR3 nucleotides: TGTGCCAGCAGCCCTGGACGCGGCTACGAGCAGTACTTC.

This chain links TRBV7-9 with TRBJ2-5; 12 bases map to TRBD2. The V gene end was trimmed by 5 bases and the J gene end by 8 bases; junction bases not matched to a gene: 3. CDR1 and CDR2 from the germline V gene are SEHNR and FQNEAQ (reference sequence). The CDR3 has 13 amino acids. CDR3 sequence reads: CASSRTSGDTQYF. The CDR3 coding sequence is TGTGCCAGCAGCAGGACTAGCGGGGATACCCAGTACTTC.

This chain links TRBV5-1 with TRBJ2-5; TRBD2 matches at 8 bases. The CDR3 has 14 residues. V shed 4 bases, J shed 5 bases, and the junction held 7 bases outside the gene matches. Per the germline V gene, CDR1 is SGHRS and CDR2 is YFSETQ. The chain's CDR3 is CASSLGGGEETQYF. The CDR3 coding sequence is TGCGCCAGCAGCCTCGGGGGGGGCGAGGAGACCCAGTACTTC. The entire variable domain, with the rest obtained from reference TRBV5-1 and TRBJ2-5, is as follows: KAGVTQTPRYLIKTRGQQVTLSCSPISGHRSVSWYQQTPGQGLQFLFEYFSETQRNKGNFPGRFSGRQFSNSRSEMNVSTLELGDSALYLCASSLGGGEETQYFGPGTRLLVL.

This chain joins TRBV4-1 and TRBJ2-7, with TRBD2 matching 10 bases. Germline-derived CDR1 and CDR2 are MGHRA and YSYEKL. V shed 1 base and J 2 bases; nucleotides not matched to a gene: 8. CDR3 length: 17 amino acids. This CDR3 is CASSQGASGGLAYEQYF. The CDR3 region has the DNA TGCGCCAGCAGCCAAGGGGCTAGCGGGGGCCTCGCCTACGAGCAGTACTTC.

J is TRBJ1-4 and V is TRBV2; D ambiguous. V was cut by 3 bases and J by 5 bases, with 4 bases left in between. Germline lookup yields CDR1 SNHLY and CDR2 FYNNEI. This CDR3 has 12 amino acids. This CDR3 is CASSERNEKLFF. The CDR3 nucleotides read TGTGCCAGCAGTGAGAGGAATGAAAAACTGTTTTTT.

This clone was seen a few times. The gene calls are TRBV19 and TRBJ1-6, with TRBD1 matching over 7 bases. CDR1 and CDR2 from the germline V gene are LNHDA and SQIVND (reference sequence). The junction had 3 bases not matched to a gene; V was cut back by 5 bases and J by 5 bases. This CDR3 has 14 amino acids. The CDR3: CASSLGQNNSPLHF. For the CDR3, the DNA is TGTGCCAGTAGTCTGGGACAGAATAATTCACCCCTCCACTTT.

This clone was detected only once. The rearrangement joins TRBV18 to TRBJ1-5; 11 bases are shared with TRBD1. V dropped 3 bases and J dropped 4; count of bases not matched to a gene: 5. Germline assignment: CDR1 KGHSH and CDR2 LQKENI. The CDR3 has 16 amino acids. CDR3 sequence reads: CASSPAGTGGNQPQHF. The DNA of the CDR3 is TGTGCCAGCTCACCGGCCGGGACAGGGGGTAATCAGCCCCAGCATTTT. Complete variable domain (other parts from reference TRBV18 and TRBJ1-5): NAGVMQNPRHLVRRRGQEARLRCSPMKGHSHVYWYRQLPEEGLKFMVYLQKENIIDESGMPKERFSAEFPKEGPSILRIQQVVRGDSAAYFCASSPAGTGGNQPQHFGDGTRLSIL.

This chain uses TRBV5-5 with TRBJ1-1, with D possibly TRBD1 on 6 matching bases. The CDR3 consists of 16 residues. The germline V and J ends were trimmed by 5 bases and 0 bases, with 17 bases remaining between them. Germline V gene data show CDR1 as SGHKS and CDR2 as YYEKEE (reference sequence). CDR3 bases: TGTGCCAGCAGTCAGACACAGGGTTCCATGAACACTGAAGCTTTCTTT. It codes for CASSQTQGSMNTEAFF.

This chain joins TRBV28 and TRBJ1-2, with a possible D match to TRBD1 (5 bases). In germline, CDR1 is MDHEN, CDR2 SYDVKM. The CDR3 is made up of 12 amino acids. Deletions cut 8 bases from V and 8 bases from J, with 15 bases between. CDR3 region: CASLREPRGYTF. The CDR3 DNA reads TGTGCCAGCCTCAGGGAACCGCGAGGCTACACCTTC.

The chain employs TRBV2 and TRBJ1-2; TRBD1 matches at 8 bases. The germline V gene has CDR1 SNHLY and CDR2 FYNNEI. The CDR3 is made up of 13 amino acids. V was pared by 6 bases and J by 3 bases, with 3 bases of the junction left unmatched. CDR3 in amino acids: CASREGQDYGYTF. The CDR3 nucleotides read TGTGCCAGCAGGGAGGGACAGGACTATGGCTACACCTTC.

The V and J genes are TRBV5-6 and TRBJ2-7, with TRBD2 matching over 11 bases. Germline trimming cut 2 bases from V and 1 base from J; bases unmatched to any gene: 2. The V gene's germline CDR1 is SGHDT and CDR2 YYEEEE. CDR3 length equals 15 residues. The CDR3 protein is CASSFTSGGSYEQYF. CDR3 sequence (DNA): TGTGCCAGCAGCTTTACTAGCGGGGGATCCTACGAGCAGTACTTC.

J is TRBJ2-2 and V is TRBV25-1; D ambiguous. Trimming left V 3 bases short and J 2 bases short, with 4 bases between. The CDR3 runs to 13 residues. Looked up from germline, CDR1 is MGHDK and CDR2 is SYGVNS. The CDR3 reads CASSEGNTGELFF. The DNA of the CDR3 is TGTGCCAGCAGTGAGGGAAACACCGGGGAGCTGTTTTTT.

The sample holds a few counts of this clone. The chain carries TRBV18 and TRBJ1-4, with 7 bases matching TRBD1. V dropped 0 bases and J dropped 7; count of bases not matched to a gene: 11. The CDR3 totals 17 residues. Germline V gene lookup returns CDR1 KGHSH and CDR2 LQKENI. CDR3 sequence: CASSPPQLTRTGEKLFF. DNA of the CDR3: TGTGCCAGCTCACCACCGCAGTTGACGCGGACAGGTGAAAAACTGTTTTTT.

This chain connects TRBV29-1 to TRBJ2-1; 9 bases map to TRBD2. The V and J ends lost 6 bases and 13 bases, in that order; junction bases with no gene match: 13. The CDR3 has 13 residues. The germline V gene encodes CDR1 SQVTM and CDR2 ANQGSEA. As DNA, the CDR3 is TGCAGCGTGGGGACTAGCTCGTTCTATGGACAGTTCTTC. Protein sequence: CSVGTSSFYGQFF.

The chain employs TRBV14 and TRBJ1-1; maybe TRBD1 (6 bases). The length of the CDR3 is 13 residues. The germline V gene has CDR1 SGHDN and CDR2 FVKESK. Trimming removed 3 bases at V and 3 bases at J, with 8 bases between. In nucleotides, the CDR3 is TGTGCCAGCAGCCACAGGGGCCACACTGAAGCTTTCTTT. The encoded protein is CASSHRGHTEAFF.

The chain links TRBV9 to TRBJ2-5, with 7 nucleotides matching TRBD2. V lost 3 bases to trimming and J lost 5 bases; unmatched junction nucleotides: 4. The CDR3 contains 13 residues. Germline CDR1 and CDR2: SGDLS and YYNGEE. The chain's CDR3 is CASSGGGMETQYF. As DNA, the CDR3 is TGTGCCAGCAGCGGCGGGGGTATGGAGACCCAGTACTTC.

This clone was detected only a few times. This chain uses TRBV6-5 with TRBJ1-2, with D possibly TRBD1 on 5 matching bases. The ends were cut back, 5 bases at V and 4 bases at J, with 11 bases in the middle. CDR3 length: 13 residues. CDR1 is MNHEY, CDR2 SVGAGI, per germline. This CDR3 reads CASSRDFRYGYTF. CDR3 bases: TGTGCCAGCAGTAGGGACTTTCGCTATGGCTACACCTTC.

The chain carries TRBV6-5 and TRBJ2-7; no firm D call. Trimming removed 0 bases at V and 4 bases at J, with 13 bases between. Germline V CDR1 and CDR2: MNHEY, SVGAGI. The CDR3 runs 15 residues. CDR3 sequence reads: CASSYSLVRVYEQYF. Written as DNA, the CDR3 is TGTGCCAGCAGTTACTCGTTGGTAAGGGTTTACGAGCAGTACTTC.

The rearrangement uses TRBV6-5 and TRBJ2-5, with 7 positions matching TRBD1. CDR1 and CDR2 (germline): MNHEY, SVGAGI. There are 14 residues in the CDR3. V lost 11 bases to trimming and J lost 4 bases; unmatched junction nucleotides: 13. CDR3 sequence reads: CALGDSRGTETQYF. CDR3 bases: TGTGCCTTGGGGGACAGCAGGGGCACAGAGACCCAGTACTTC.

CDR3: CASSPGVNEVTEAFF. The DNA for the CDR3 is TGTGCCAGCAGCCCCGGAGTCAACGAGGTCACTGAAGCTTTCTTT. V gene TRBV7-9 combines with J gene TRBJ1-1, with D hard to call. The length of the CDR3 is 15 residues. Germline CDR1 is SEHNR and CDR2 is FQNEAQ (reference sequence). V lost 5 bases and J lost 4, with 17 bases in between.

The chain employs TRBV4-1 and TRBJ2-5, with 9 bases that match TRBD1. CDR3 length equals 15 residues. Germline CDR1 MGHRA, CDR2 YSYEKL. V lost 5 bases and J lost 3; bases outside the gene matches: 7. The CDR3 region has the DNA TGCGCCAGCAGCTATACCGGGACAGGGAAAGAGACCCAGTACTTC. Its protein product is CASSYTGTGKETQYF.

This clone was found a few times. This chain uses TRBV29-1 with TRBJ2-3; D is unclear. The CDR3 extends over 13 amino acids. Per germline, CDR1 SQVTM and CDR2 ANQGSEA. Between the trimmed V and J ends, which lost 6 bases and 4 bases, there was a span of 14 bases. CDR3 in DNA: TGCAGCGTCTTTGGTGTCGGTGCAGATACGCAGTATTTT. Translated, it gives CSVFGVGADTQYF.